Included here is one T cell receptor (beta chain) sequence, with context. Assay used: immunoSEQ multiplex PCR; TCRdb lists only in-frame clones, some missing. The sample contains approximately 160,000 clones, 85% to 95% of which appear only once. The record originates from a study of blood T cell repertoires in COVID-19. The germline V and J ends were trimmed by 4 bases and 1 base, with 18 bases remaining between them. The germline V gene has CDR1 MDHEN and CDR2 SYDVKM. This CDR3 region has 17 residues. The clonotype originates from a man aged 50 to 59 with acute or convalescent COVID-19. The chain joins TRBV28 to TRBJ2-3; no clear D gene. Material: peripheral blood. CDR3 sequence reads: CASSSPREALGTDTQYF. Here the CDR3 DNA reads TGTGCCAGCAGTTCCCCTCGAGAAGCCCTAGGCACAGATACGCAGTATTTT.